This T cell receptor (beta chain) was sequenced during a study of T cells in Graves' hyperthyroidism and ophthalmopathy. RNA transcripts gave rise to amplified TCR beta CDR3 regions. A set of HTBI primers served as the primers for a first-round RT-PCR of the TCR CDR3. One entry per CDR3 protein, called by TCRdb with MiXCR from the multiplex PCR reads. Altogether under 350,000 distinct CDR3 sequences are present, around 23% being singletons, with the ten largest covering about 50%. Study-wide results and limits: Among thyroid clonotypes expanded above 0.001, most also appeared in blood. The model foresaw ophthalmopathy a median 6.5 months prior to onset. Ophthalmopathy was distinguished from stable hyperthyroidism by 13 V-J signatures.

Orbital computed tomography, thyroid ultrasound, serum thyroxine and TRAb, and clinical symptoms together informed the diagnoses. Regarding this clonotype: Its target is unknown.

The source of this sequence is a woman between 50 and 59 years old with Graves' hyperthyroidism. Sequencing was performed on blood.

The CDR3 nucleotides are TGTGCCAGCAGCCAAGCAACTAGCGGGAAGACCCAGTACTTC. The encoded protein is CASSQATSGKTQYF. The genes are TRBV3-1 and TRBJ2-5, with 10 positions matching TRBD2. This CDR3 comprises 14 residues. V trimming: 1 base; J trimming: 6 bases; junction bases outside the gene matches: 2. CDR1 and CDR2 from the germline V gene are LGHDT and YNNKEL (reference sequence).